This T cell receptor beta chain was sequenced for a study of early T cells in non-severe SARS-CoV-2 infection. With V trimmed by 2 bases and J by 4 bases, 6 bases remained unmatched. The length of the CDR3 is 16 residues. Per the germline V gene, CDR1 is MNHEY and CDR2 is SVGAGI. A single record per CDR3 protein comes from TCRdb applying MiXCR to the 5' RACE reads. The data show 25,000 or so distinct CDR3 sequences, with less than 6% seen just once and approximately 2.5% held by the top ten. This clonotype showed up many times. The sample comprised whole blood. The origin of this receptor is an adult who was a healthcare worker with PCR-confirmed SARS-CoV-2 infection or an uninfected control (not recorded which). V gene TRBV6-5 combines with J gene TRBJ2-7; the match to TRBD1 covers 12 bases. This CDR3 is CASSYRDRGRKYEQYF. The CDR3 region has the DNA TGTGCCAGCAGTTACCGGGACAGGGGGCGGAAGTACGAGCAGTACTTC.